This TCR beta chain was sequenced for a study of T cells in Graves' hyperthyroidism and ophthalmopathy. Findings and limits, study-wide: Blood samples included most of the expanded thyroid clonotypes exceeding 0.001.

Uncontrolled infections, other autoimmune diseases, pregnancy or lactation led to exclusion of patients. RNA transcripts provided the source from which TCR beta CDR3 regions were amplified. When the TCR CDR3 underwent first-round RT-PCR, the HTBI primer set was used. TCRdb ran MiXCR on the multiplex PCR reads and lists one entry per CDR3 protein. In the table there are about 400,000 distinct CDR3 sequences, around 16% of which are singletons. J gave up 1 base and V 5 bases, and 11 bases lay outside the gene matches. The CDR3 spans 18 residues. The germline gives CDR1 MNHNS, CDR2 SASEGT. This clonotype was seen at least ten times. Its antigen is still unknown.

Sequencing was done on a sample of blood. V and J are TRBV6-1 and TRBJ2-4, with 10 nucleotides matching TRBD2. This sequence originates from a woman between 18 and 29 years old with Graves' hyperthyroidism that later progressed to Graves' ophthalmopathy. The CDR3 region is CASSPSGSPPLAKNIQYF. The CDR3 DNA sequence: TGTGCCAGCAGTCCTAGCGGGAGTCCCCCACTGGCCAAAAACATTCAGTACTTC.